This T cell receptor (beta chain) derives from a study of cytomegalovirus exposure and HLA in healthy donors. As regards this clone: The antigen is undetermined.

PCR primers comprised 60 Vbeta and 13 Jbeta primers. Libraries were prepared by immunoSEQ multiplex PCR; TCRdb keeps only in-frame clonotypes and omits some of them. Among some 200,000 clones listed, 81% were seen once. The germline gives CDR1 SGHTA, CDR2 FQGNSA. This CDR3 region has 19 residues. J was trimmed by 2 bases and V by 2 bases; bases with no gene match: 13. General study results and limits: Accurate prediction of HLA-A and HLA-B alleles (for most subjects) was reportedly achieved from TCR beta sequences. Diagnosis of cytomegalovirus status made by the classifier reportedly showed high specificity and sensitivity. Later analysis found that TCR beta chains associated with HLA were more clonally expanded than other, equally common chains.

This clonotype was sampled from a woman in her 30s in good health and CMV-seronegative. The sample was PBMCs. The rearrangement joins TRBV7-2 to TRBJ2-7; 12 nucleotides agree with TRBD2. For the CDR3, the DNA is TGTGCCAGCAGCTTAACGCGAGGGGGGACTAGCGGGCGTACCTACGAGCAGTACTTC. This sequence encodes CASSLTRGGTSGRTYEQYF. Based on the CDR3 plus reference TRBV7-2 and TRBJ2-7, the full variable domain is GAGVSQSPSNKVTEKGKDVELRCDPISGHTALYWYRQSLGQGLEFLIYFQGNSAPDKSGLPSDRFSAERTGGSVSTLTIQRTQQEDSAVYLCASSLTRGGTSGRTYEQYFGPGTRLTVT.